The 15 T cell receptor beta chains below come from one sample, sequenced in a study of blood T cells in healthy people across ages (dated by TCRdb to the mid-2010s). Library preparation employed 5' RACE. Sequencing was carried out with an Illumina HiSeq 2500. A second PCR of roughly 6 to 12 cycles was run with a J-beta primer mix and a sample-barcoded 5' primer. TCRdb ran its own pipeline on the public reads, namely fastp trimming at Q25 and MiXCR clone calling, and kept in-frame beta chains. Each CDR3 protein appears once, grouped with its most common genes and DNA. The table for this sample lists about 930,000 distinct CDR3 sequences; just under 30% of them were counted only once. The top ten clonotypes cover around 9.6% of the sample. These sequences were also reported in another study, on T cells of mothers and their children.

Sample: blood. The receptors shown here come from a woman in her 40s in good health.

The CDR3 coding sequence is TGTGCCAGCAGCCATATTTCTGAGAGCTCCTACAATGAGCAGTTCTTC. Translating gives CASSHISESSYNEQFF. The chain is built from TRBV7-9 and TRBJ2-1; D gene uncertain. Trimming took off 5 bases at V and 0 bases at J, with 14 bases between the two ends. The V gene's germline CDR1 is SEHNR and CDR2 FQNEAQ (reference sequence). CDR3 length equals 16 residues. Full variable domain (missing parts from reference TRBV7-9 and TRBJ2-1): DTGVSQNPRHKITKRGQNVTFRCDPISEHNRLYWYRQTLGQGPEFLTYFQNEAQLEKSRLLSDRFSAERPKGSFSTLEIQRTEQGDSAMYLCASSHISESSYNEQFFGPGTRLTVL.

At least ten counts were recorded for this clonotype. The chain uses TRBV12-3 or TRBV12-4 and TRBJ1-2; unclear D gene. This CDR3 comprises 16 residues. Trimming took off 6 bases at V and 1 base at J, with 18 bases between the two ends. The CDR3 nucleotides read TGTGCCAGCAGCCGAGGTGCACGTTCCGATAACTATGGCTACACCTTC. The encoded protein is CASSRGARSDNYGYTF.

This rearrangement joins TRBV20-1 to TRBJ2-3; possible D gene TRBD2, 5 bases. Germline V lookup: CDR1 DFQATT, CDR2 SNEGSKA (reference sequence). The V and J ends lost 4 bases and 6 bases respectively, with 17 bases between them. The CDR3 consists of 14 residues. The CDR3 DNA follows: TGCAGTGCTACACCCCTGAGGGCCGAGGATACGCAGTATTTT. This codes for CSATPLRAEDTQYF.

This clonotype showed up just a few times. This chain uses TRBV7-3 with TRBJ2-3; 8 nucleotides line up with TRBD1. The junction had 5 bases not matched to a gene; V was cut back by 3 bases and J by 3 bases. Per the germline V gene, CDR1 is SGHTA and CDR2 is FQGTGA. The CDR3 is 15 residues long. The CDR3 DNA reads as TGTGCCAGCAGCTTTGGACAGGGTTTGACAGATACGCAGTATTTT. Translating gives CASSFGQGLTDTQYF.

The V and J genes are TRBV3-1 and TRBJ1-2, with D perhaps TRBD1 (5 bases). V lost 1 base and J lost 4, with 13 bases in between. The CDR3 is made up of 15 amino acids. The germline V gene encodes CDR1 LGHDT and CDR2 YNNKEL (reference sequence). CDR3 coding DNA: TGTGCCAGCAGCCAAGGGGAAGGGGCGAGCTATGGCTACACCTTC. Protein product: CASSQGEGASYGYTF. Combining the CDR3 with reference TRBV3-1 and TRBJ1-2 gives the whole variable domain DTAVSQTPKYLVTQMGNDKSIKCEQNLGHDTMYWYKQDSKKFLKIMFSYNNKELIINETVPNRFSPKSPDKAHLNLHINSLELGDSAVYFCASSQGEGASYGYTFGSGTRLTVV.

The chain couples TRBV2 to TRBJ2-6; perhaps D is TRBD1 or TRBD2 (5 bases each). V lost 6 bases and J lost 0, with 12 bases in between. The CDR3 is 16 amino acids. Germline-derived CDR1 and CDR2 are SNHLY and FYNNEI. CDR3 bases: TGTGCCAGCAGCGGGACGTCCCACTCTGGGGCCAACGTCCTGACTTTC. This gives the protein CASSGTSHSGANVLTF.

The chain couples TRBV24-1 to TRBJ2-5; TRBD1 matches at 9 bases. This CDR3 is 14 amino acids long. With 5 bases clipped from V and 11 bases from J, the junction kept 11 bases outside the gene matches. CDR1 and CDR2 (germline): KGHDR, SFDVKD. The CDR3 reads CATSAPDRGYEQYF. CDR3 DNA sequence: TGTGCCACCAGTGCCCCGGACAGGGGCTATGAGCAGTACTTC.

This clonotype has ten or more counts. The chain is built from TRBV20-1 and TRBJ2-3; 10 bases line up with TRBD2. Germline V lookup: CDR1 DFQATT, CDR2 SNEGSKA (reference sequence). This CDR3 has 14 amino acids. V lost 6 bases to trimming and J lost 4 bases; unmatched junction nucleotides: 7. In DNA form, the CDR3 reads TGCAGTGCGACCGGGACTAGCGACCCAGATACGCAGTATTTT. Encoded protein: CSATGTSDPDTQYF.

This clonotype was seen many times. The V gene is TRBV4-1, the J gene TRBJ2-7; TRBD2 aligns across 10 bases. Germline loops: CDR1 MGHRA, CDR2 YSYEKL. The V segment lost 3 bases and the J segment 6 bases; nucleotides outside the gene matches: 11. The CDR3 runs 16 residues. CDR3 protein: CASSQTGTSVFSEQYF. The CDR3 DNA sequence: TGCGCCAGCAGCCAGACCGGGACTAGCGTATTTTCCGAGCAGTACTTC.

This clonotype was observed a single time. The J gene is TRBJ1-1, the V gene TRBV20-1, with a weak D call TRBD1 (6 bases). Deletions cut 2 bases from V and 4 bases from J, with 17 bases between. The CDR3 is made up of 15 amino acids. Looked up from germline, CDR1 is DFQATT and CDR2 is SNEGSKA (reference sequence). CDR3 nucleotide sequence: TGCAGTGCTAGATCAGAGGGGGGGGAGTCCACTGAAGCTTTCTTT. This codes for CSARSEGGESTEAFF.

This clonotype came up many times. The chain recombines TRBV9 with TRBJ1-1; TRBD1 matches 12 bases. Trimming at V came to 0 bases and at J to 5 bases, leaving 8 bases not matched to a gene. Germline V lookup: CDR1 SGDLS, CDR2 YYNGEE. The CDR3 spans 17 residues. This CDR3 reads CASSVARDRGRGTEAFF. The CDR3 DNA follows: TGTGCCAGCAGCGTAGCAAGGGACAGGGGGCGAGGGACTGAAGCTTTCTTT.

With respect to this clonotype: The junction does not match germline at one end; this may be a read error. The J gene is TRBJ2-1, the V gene TRBV11-2; 10 bases match TRBD1. The CDR3 is 15 residues long. Germline CDR1 and CDR2: SGHAT and FQNNGV. The CDR3 protein is CTSSLSGQGGTEQVF. The CDR3 DNA is TGTACCAGCAGCTTATCAGGACAGGGGGGAACTGAGCAGGTCTTC. Looking up the rest from reference TRBV11-2 and TRBJ2-1 gives the full variable domain: EAGVAQSPRYKIIEKRQSVAFWCNPISGHATLYWYQQILGQGPKLLIQFQNNGVVDDSQLPKDRFSAERLKGVDSTLKIQPAKLEDSAVYLCTSSLSGQGGTEQVFGPGTRLTVL.

This clonotype was recorded a few times. CDR3 nucleotides: TGTGCCAGCAGCTCTTTGAGCGGGGGGGCTTTCGATGAGCAGTTCTTC. This gives the protein CASSSLSGGAFDEQFF. The chain couples TRBV7-9 to TRBJ2-1, with 10 bases lining up with TRBD2. J gave up 8 bases and V 4 bases, and 11 bases lay outside the gene matches. Germline loops: CDR1 SEHNR, CDR2 FQNEAQ (reference sequence). This CDR3 spans 16 amino acids.

V and J are TRBV4-2 and TRBJ2-5, with a tentative D call TRBD2 (6 bases). The germline V gene has CDR1 LGHNA and CDR2 YNFKEQ. This CDR3 spans 16 amino acids. V was clipped by 0 bases and J by 4 bases, with 15 bases between them. In nucleotides, the CDR3 is TGTGCCAGCAGCCAAGAGGGGGACTCGATCGGAGAGACCCAGTACTTC. It is translated as CASSQEGDSIGETQYF.

The chain carries TRBV24-1 and TRBJ2-3; D may be TRBD1 or TRBD2 (6 bases each). This CDR3 is 15 amino acids long. Trimming removed 2 bases from V and 6 bases from J, with 14 bases in between. Germline lookup yields CDR1 KGHDR and CDR2 SFDVKD. This CDR3 is CATSDSRGPSDTQYF. CDR3 DNA sequence: TGTGCCACCAGTGATTCCCGGGGGCCTTCGGATACGCAGTATTTT.